The 27 T cell receptor beta chains reported below all come from one sample, sequenced in a study of blood T cell repertoires in COVID-19. TCRdb keeps only in-frame clones here, not all; method: immunoSEQ multiplex PCR. The repertoire holds more than 75,000 clones, with around 80% as singletons. The specimen sequenced was peripheral blood. The receptors originated from a woman of 80 years or more with active or convalescent COVID-19.

The chain combines TRBV6-5 with TRBJ1-1; 11 bases line up with TRBD1. The CDR3 consists of 14 residues. CDR1 is MNHEY and CDR2 is SVGAGI in the germline V gene. V was pared by 6 bases and J by 1 base, with 1 base of the junction left unmatched. This CDR3 reads CASRDRGPNTEAFF. The DNA for the CDR3 is TGTGCCAGCAGGGACAGGGGGCCGAACACTGAAGCTTTCTTT.

The chain employs TRBV10-3 and TRBJ1-1; the match to TRBD1 covers 8 bases. V was pared by 6 bases and J by 4 bases, with 4 bases of the junction left unmatched. Germline V gene lookup returns CDR1 ENHRY and CDR2 SYGVKD. The CDR3 spans 13 residues. The CDR3 reads CAISGTGTTEAFF. The CDR3 DNA is TGTGCCATCAGCGGGACAGGCACCACTGAAGCTTTCTTT.

V and J are TRBV15 and TRBJ1-5; the match to TRBD1 covers 10 bases. The CDR3 is 16 amino acids. The V and J ends lost 1 base and 4 bases, in that order; junction bases with no gene match: 4. Germline assignment: CDR1 LNHNV and CDR2 YYDKDF (reference sequence). This CDR3 is CATSRGGTGENQPQHF. CDR3 bases: TGTGCCACCAGCAGAGGGGGGACAGGGGAGAATCAGCCCCAGCATTTT.

The chain uses TRBV20-1 and TRBJ1-1; no clear D gene. The V gene lost 6 bases and the J gene lost 10 bases, with 9 bases spanning the gap. The length of the CDR3 is 9 residues. CDR1 is DFQATT, CDR2 SNEGSKA, per germline (reference sequence). DNA of the CDR3: TGCAGTGCCAGCGAATTAGCTTTCTTT. Amino acid sequence: CSASELAFF.

V is TRBV11-2 and J is TRBJ2-3; TRBD2 matches at 10 bases. Germline V gene lookup returns CDR1 SGHAT and CDR2 FQNNGV. With V trimmed by 3 bases and J by 7 bases, 7 bases remained unmatched. CDR3 length: 15 amino acids. The CDR3, as DNA: TGTGCCAGCAGCTTTAGGCCTAGCGGGAGTAATACGCAGTATTTT. Residues: CASSFRPSGSNTQYF.

This clone showed up just a few times. This rearrangement joins TRBV2 to TRBJ1-1; D remains unclear. CDR1 and CDR2 (germline): SNHLY, FYNNEI. The V gene lost 6 bases and the J gene lost 6 bases, with 14 bases spanning the gap. The CDR3 runs to 13 residues. The CDR3 region is CASSAAGVPEAFF. The CDR3, as DNA: TGTGCCAGCAGCGCGGCGGGAGTCCCTGAAGCTTTCTTT.

This chain links TRBV7-6 with TRBJ1-3, with 7 bases that match TRBD1. Unmatched junction bases numbered 10, after V lost 5 bases and J lost 0 bases. CDR3 length equals 17 residues. CDR1 is SGHVS, CDR2 FNYEAQ, per germline. The CDR3 region is CASSGPGTDPSGNTIYF. The CDR3 DNA is TGTGCCAGCAGCGGTCCGGGGACAGACCCCTCTGGAAACACCATATATTTT.

The chain employs TRBV1 and TRBJ2-1; no check of the table's D call, TRBD2, against the DNA was made. TRBV1 is recorded as a pseudogene. The CDR3 totals 18 residues. Here the CDR3 DNA reads TGCACCAGCAGCCAAGACGCCCCGGGGACTCATGCCCACAATGAGCAGTTCTTC. This translates into CTSSQDAPGTHAHNEQFF.

This chain joins TRBV5-6 and TRBJ2-1; TRBD1 matches 9 bases. V was clipped by 3 bases and J by 6 bases; unmatched bases: 1. The CDR3 runs to 13 residues. The germline CDR1 and CDR2 sequences are SGHDT and YYEEEE. CDR3 region: CASSWDRVNEQFF. The CDR3 nucleotides read TGTGCCAGCAGCTGGGACAGGGTCAATGAGCAGTTCTTC.

This clone occurred a few times. This chain links TRBV3-1 (or the pseudogene TRBV3-2) with TRBJ2-7; D possibly corresponds to TRBD2 (6 bases). V gave up 4 bases and J gave up 5 bases, with 18 bases separating them. This CDR3 is 15 amino acids long. Germline V lookup: CDR1 LGHDT, CDR2 YNNKEL (reference sequence). The CDR3 sequence: CASSPGGVSADEQYF. In DNA, the CDR3 is TGTGCCAGCAGCCCCGGCGGGGTCAGCGCCGACGAGCAGTACTTC.

DNA for the CDR3: TGCAGTGCAAAGGGGTGGACTGAAGCTTTCTTT. Translated, it gives CSAKGWTEAFF. This chain links TRBV20-1 with TRBJ1-1, with a tentative D call TRBD1 (5 bases). Trimming took off 6 bases at V and 5 bases at J, with 10 bases between the two ends. The CDR3 consists of 11 residues. Per germline, CDR1 DFQATT and CDR2 SNEGSKA (reference sequence).

The chain joins TRBV28 to TRBJ2-3; D ambiguous. CDR3 length equals 13 residues. In germline, CDR1 is MDHEN, CDR2 SYDVKM. The V end lost 7 bases, the J end lost 1 base, and 9 bases lay between the germline ends. For the CDR3, the DNA is TGTGCCAGCAACCTCAGCGGCACAGATACGCAGTATTTT. Protein: CASNLSGTDTQYF.

This clone is a singleton in its sample. The genes are TRBV9 and TRBJ2-3; TRBD2 matches 11 bases. Germline loops: CDR1 SGDLS, CDR2 YYNGEE. The CDR3 consists of 15 residues. With 4 bases clipped from V and 5 bases from J, the junction kept 6 bases outside the gene matches. The CDR3 DNA is TGTGCCAGCAGCCCATTACTAGCGGGAGAAGATACGCAGTATTTT. Protein sequence: CASSPLLAGEDTQYF.

This clone was counted only a few times. V is TRBV7-3 and J is TRBJ1-2, with D possibly TRBD1 on 6 matching bases. CDR3 length equals 13 residues. Germline V gives CDR1 SGHTA, CDR2 FQGTGA. With 6 bases removed from V and 5 bases from J, the gap between germline ends came to 13 bases. The CDR3 nucleotides read TGTGCCAGCAGGCCCCACAGGGAATATGGCTACACCTTC. Protein product: CASRPHREYGYTF. Supplemented by reference TRBV7-3 and TRBJ1-2, the full variable domain reads GAGVSQTPSNKVTEKGKYVELRCDPISGHTALYWYRQSLGQGPEFLIYFQGTGAADDSGLPNDRFFAVRPEGSVSTLKIQRTERGDSAVYLCASRPHREYGYTFGSGTRLTVV.

Remarks on this clone: At one end the junction does not follow the germline gene, possibly because of a read error. The chain combines TRBV7-2 with TRBJ2-2, with D perhaps TRBD1 (6 bases). Germline V lookup: CDR1 SGHTA, CDR2 FQGNSA. This CDR3 comprises 15 residues. CDR3 coding DNA: TGTGCCAGCAGGTTAGACAGGTGGAACACCGGGGAGCTGTTTTTT. Translation gives CASRLDRWNTGELFF.

The V and J genes are TRBV11-2 and TRBJ1-2, with D unresolved. The CDR3 consists of 16 residues. The V end lost 0 bases, the J end lost 0 bases, and 11 bases lay between the germline ends. CDR1 is SGHAT and CDR2 is FQNNGV in the germline V gene. CDR3 DNA: TGTGCCAGCAGCTTAGATGCGTACGGGACTAACTATGGCTACACCTTC. Translated, it gives CASSLDAYGTNYGYTF.

V gene TRBV10-3 combines with J gene TRBJ1-1; TRBD1 matches at 10 bases. V was pared by 4 bases and J by 5 bases, with 7 bases of the junction left unmatched. Germline V gene sequence: CDR1 ENHRY, CDR2 SYGVKD. This CDR3 is built from 15 residues. CDR3 residues: CAISGGQGLGTEAFF. In DNA, the CDR3 is TGTGCCATCAGTGGGGGACAGGGGCTAGGGACTGAAGCTTTCTTT.

The rearrangement links TRBV6-6 to TRBJ1-1, with D tentatively TRBD1 (5 bases). Germline-derived CDR1 and CDR2 are MNHNY and SVGAGI (reference sequence). Deletions cut 6 bases from V and 5 bases from J, with 16 bases between. The CDR3 covers 14 residues. DNA for the CDR3: TGTGCCAGCAGGGGATCCGGGGGAGGGACTGAAGCTTTCTTT. It is translated as CASRGSGGGTEAFF.

The V and J genes are TRBV30 and TRBJ2-7, with 7 bases fitting TRBD2. The germline V gene encodes CDR1 GTSNPN and CDR2 SVGIG (reference sequence). After removal of 4 bases from V and 0 bases from J, the junction contained 9 bases not matched to a gene. The CDR3 runs to 15 residues. This chain's CDR3 is CAWTVAGVTSYEQYF. The CDR3 nucleotides read TGTGCCTGGACCGTGGCGGGGGTTACCTCCTACGAGCAGTACTTC.

The gene calls are TRBV25-1 and TRBJ2-7; tentatively, D is TRBD2 (5 bases). V lost 8 bases to trimming and J lost 2 bases, with 13 bases between them. The germline V gene has CDR1 MGHDK and CDR2 SYGVNS. The CDR3 runs to 13 residues. CDR3 coding DNA: TGTGCCAGCGGCCTTACGGGAACCTACGAGCAGTACTTC. Translated: CASGLTGTYEQYF.

This sequence joins TRBV7-3 and TRBJ1-5; TRBD1 matches 9 bases. The trim removed 11 bases at V and 1 base at J, leaving 9 bases unmatched. The V gene's germline CDR1 is SGHTA and CDR2 FQGTGA. The CDR3 contains 15 residues. The CDR3 spells CAAWTGEQSNQPQHF. The CDR3 nucleotides read TGTGCCGCGTGGACAGGGGAACAAAGCAATCAGCCCCAGCATTTT. The whole variable domain, remainder taken from reference TRBV7-3 and TRBJ1-5, is GAGVSQTPSNKVTEKGKYVELRCDPISGHTALYWYRQSLGQGPEFLIYFQGTGAADDSGLPNDRFFAVRPEGSVSTLKIQRTERGDSAVYLCAAWTGEQSNQPQHFGDGTRLSIL.

The chain joins TRBV5-1 to TRBJ1-4, with a weak D call TRBD1 (5 bases). The CDR3 is 17 amino acids. V lost 0 bases and J lost 6, with 18 bases in between. Germline CDR1 and CDR2: SGHRS and YFSETQ. The CDR3 DNA reads as TGCGCCAGCAGCTTGGCGACACTCGGGGGAGGGGATGAAAAACTGTTTTTT. As protein: CASSLATLGGGDEKLFF.

The V call is TRBV5-1, the J call TRBJ2-2; TRBD2 aligns across 9 bases. There are 15 residues in the CDR3. CDR1 is SGHRS, CDR2 YFSETQ, per germline. The V gene end was trimmed by 6 bases and the J gene end by 0 bases; junction bases not matched to a gene: 3. The CDR3, as DNA: TGCGCCAGCACTAGCGGGGAGCCGAACACCGGGGAGCTGTTTTTT. It yields the protein CASTSGEPNTGELFF.

The V and J genes are TRBV7-2 and TRBJ2-3; weak D call: TRBD1 (5 bases). There are 13 residues in the CDR3. V was clipped by 3 bases and J by 10 bases, with 14 bases between them. From germline, CDR1 is SGHTA and CDR2 FQGNSA. CDR3 DNA sequence: TGTGCCAGCAGCTTCGAAGGGGAATATCCGCAGTATTTT. Translation gives CASSFEGEYPQYF.

This sequence joins TRBV11-2 and TRBJ1-2; TRBD1 matches 10 bases. V lost 0 bases and J lost 5; bases outside the gene matches: 9. The CDR3 contains 17 residues. The germline gives CDR1 SGHAT, CDR2 FQNNGV. This chain's CDR3 is CASSLDPGTGAGYGYTF. CDR3 sequence (DNA): TGTGCCAGCAGCTTAGATCCCGGGACAGGGGCTGGGTATGGCTACACCTTC.

The chain is built from TRBV2 and TRBJ2-2; TRBD1 aligns across 7 bases. Trimming removed 0 bases from V and 3 bases from J; junction bases left unmatched: 1. CDR3 length: 15 amino acids. The germline CDR1 and CDR2 sequences are SNHLY and FYNNEI. This CDR3 is CASSEATGDTGELFF. DNA for the CDR3: TGTGCCAGCAGTGAAGCTACAGGGGACACCGGGGAGCTGTTTTTT.

The chain combines TRBV6-1 with TRBJ1-2; D unresolved. V was shortened by 2 bases and J by 4 bases, with 14 bases between the two germline ends. The germline V gene has CDR1 MNHNS and CDR2 SASEGT. The CDR3 has 15 residues. The CDR3 DNA follows: TGTGCCAGCAGTGAATCCTTCTCAGCGTTCTATGGCTACACCTTC. Its translation is CASSESFSAFYGYTF.